This entry lists 32 T cell receptor beta chains sequenced from one sample in a study of T cells in Graves' hyperthyroidism and ophthalmopathy. From RNA transcripts, TCR beta CDR3 regions were amplified. Initially, a first-round RT-PCR of the TCR CDR3 employed the HTBI primer set. A single record per CDR3 protein comes from TCRdb applying MiXCR to the multiplex PCR reads. The repertoire has around 800,000 distinct CDR3 sequences, 38% of them found once; the top ten carry more than 7%. Sequences were obtained from blood. The receptors stem from a man aged 18 to 29 with Graves' hyperthyroidism.

This clonotype is a singleton in its sample. The V and J genes are TRBV10-3 and TRBJ2-7; 14 bases are shared with TRBD2. CDR1 is ENHRY and CDR2 is SYGVKD in the germline V gene. The CDR3 extends over 15 amino acids. Unmatched junction bases numbered 1, after V lost 6 bases and J lost 0 bases. Here the CDR3 DNA reads TGTGCCATCAGAGGGACTAGCGGGAGCTCCTACGAGCAGTACTTC. This translates into CAIRGTSGSSYEQYF.

This clonotype was seen ten or more times. The rearrangement joins TRBV2 to TRBJ2-6, with 7 bases fitting TRBD1. V lost 6 bases, J lost 2 bases, and 4 bases stayed unmatched. The germline V gene has CDR1 SNHLY and CDR2 FYNNEI. CDR3 size: 15 residues. Written as DNA, the CDR3 is TGTGCCAGCAGCGCCACAGGGGCTGGGGCCAACGTCCTGACTTTC. Protein sequence: CASSATGAGANVLTF.

This clonotype was observed a few times. The CDR3 protein is CASSLGLGQAYEQYF. CDR3 nucleotides: TGCGCCAGCAGCTTGGGCTTAGGACAGGCCTACGAGCAGTACTTC. The V and J genes are TRBV5-1 and TRBJ2-7, with TRBD1 matching over 7 bases. The CDR3 spans 15 residues. V dropped 0 bases and J dropped 2; count of bases not matched to a gene: 5. Germline V gives CDR1 SGHRS, CDR2 YFSETQ.

The chain is built from TRBV7-6 and TRBJ1-3; weak D call: TRBD1 (5 bases). V was pared by 5 bases and J by 4 bases, with 18 bases between. The CDR3 is made up of 16 amino acids. CDR1 and CDR2 from the germline V gene are SGHVS and FNYEAQ. CDR3: CASSPSGGRLGNTIYF. The CDR3 DNA is TGTGCCAGCAGCCCCTCGGGGGGACGCTTAGGAAACACCATATATTTT.

Many counts were recorded for this clonotype. The chain recombines TRBV15 with TRBJ1-1; maybe TRBD1 (5 bases). Germline V gives CDR1 LNHNV, CDR2 YYDKDF (reference sequence). V lost 6 bases and J 13 bases, leaving 24 bases between the germline ends. CDR3 size: 14 residues. In DNA form, the CDR3 reads TGTGCCACCAGTCGGGACCGGGACTTCTTCGGGAATTTCTTT. Protein: CATSRDRDFFGNFF.

A note on this clonotype: A much more abundant neighbour one base away suggests this may be a read error. This sequence joins TRBV7-2 and TRBJ1-3; D remains ambiguous. CDR1 and CDR2 from the germline V gene are SGHTA and FQGNSA. The CDR3 extends over 13 amino acids. This CDR3 reads CASSLGHGNTVYF. CDR3 coding DNA: TGTGCCAGCAGCTTAGGACATGGAAACACCGTATATTTT.

The chain employs TRBV6-6 and TRBJ1-2, with D possibly TRBD1 on 5 matching bases. Germline values: CDR1 MNHNY, CDR2 SVGAGI (reference sequence). The CDR3 extends over 12 amino acids. Trimming stripped 6 bases from V and 11 bases from J, with 16 bases between. The CDR3 nucleotides read TGTGCCAGCAGCGACAGTAACGAGGGGTACACCTTC. Residues: CASSDSNEGYTF.

This clonotype appeared many times. V is TRBV2 and J is TRBJ1-1, with D perhaps TRBD1 (5 bases). Germline loops: CDR1 SNHLY, CDR2 FYNNEI. The CDR3 covers 13 residues. V was clipped by 5 bases and J by 1 base, with 8 bases between them. CDR3 in DNA: TGTGCCAGCAGTCGGGACTCGAACACTGAAGCTTTCTTT. It yields the protein CASSRDSNTEAFF.

In its sample, this clonotype was seen many times. The chain combines TRBV20-1 with TRBJ2-7; D perhaps matches TRBD2 (6 bases). The CDR3 runs 13 residues. Trimming removed 6 bases at V and 3 bases at J, with 15 bases between. Per the germline V gene, CDR1 is DFQATT and CDR2 is SNEGSKA (reference sequence). CDR3 sequence: CSAARDSDYEQYF. The CDR3 DNA sequence: TGCAGTGCCGCCCGGGACTCCGACTACGAGCAGTACTTC.

This clonotype was seen at least ten times. DNA of the CDR3: TGTGCCAGCAGCTTAGAGGCAGAAAACACTGAAGCTTTCTTT. As protein: CASSLEAENTEAFF. The chain links TRBV7-9 to TRBJ1-1; D not certain. The V end lost 1 base, the J end lost 2 bases, and 8 bases lay between the germline ends. The CDR3 totals 14 residues. Germline loops: CDR1 SEHNR, CDR2 FQNEAQ (reference sequence).

This clonotype occurred many times. DNA of the CDR3: TGTGCCAGCCCGGGTTCGGATGCCGGGGCCAACGTCCTGACTTTC. Its translation: CASPGSDAGANVLTF. The rearrangement links TRBV7-9 to TRBJ2-6, with D unresolved. Germline assignment: CDR1 SEHNR and CDR2 FQNEAQ (reference sequence). The CDR3 totals 15 residues. Trimming cost V 8 bases and J 4 bases, with 15 bases left between them. Full variable domain (rest looked up from reference TRBV7-9 and TRBJ2-6): DTGVSQNPRHKITKRGQNVTFRCDPISEHNRLYWYRQTLGQGPEFLTYFQNEAQLEKSRLLSDRFSAERPKGSFSTLEIQRTEQGDSAMYLCASPGSDAGANVLTFGAGSRLTVL.

This clonotype has a count of ten or more. The rearrangement joins TRBV29-1 to TRBJ2-5; either TRBD1 or TRBD2 may fit D (5 bases each). The V and J ends lost 8 bases and 6 bases respectively, with 16 bases between them. Per germline, CDR1 SQVTM and CDR2 ANQGSEA. The CDR3 extends over 12 amino acids. The CDR3 DNA sequence: TGCAGCCTCCTTGAGTGGGGGAAGACCCAGTACTTC. Translation gives CSLLEWGKTQYF.

Concerning this clonotype: At one of its ends the junction is not consistent with the germline gene, which may arise from a read error. This chain connects TRBV20-1 to TRBJ1-5; 7 nucleotides line up with TRBD1. Per the germline V gene, CDR1 is DFQATT and CDR2 is SNEGSKA (reference sequence). CDR3 length equals 16 residues. CDR3 DNA sequence: TGCGGTGCTACTCCTTTAAGGGACAGCGGCCATCAGCCCCAGCATTTT. This encodes CGATPLRDSGHQPQHF.

The chain carries TRBV6-1 and TRBJ1-4, with D hard to call. This CDR3 spans 10 amino acids. V lost 8 bases and J lost 13, with 11 bases in between. Germline V lookup: CDR1 MNHNS, CDR2 SASEGT. The CDR3 DNA is TGTGCCAGCGGCATCGCGGGACTGTTTTTT. Residues: CASGIAGLFF.

V gene TRBV20-1 combines with J gene TRBJ2-7; D unresolved. Trimming cost V 2 bases and J 1 base, with 9 bases left between them. This CDR3 region has 13 residues. The V gene's germline CDR1 is DFQATT and CDR2 SNEGSKA (reference sequence). DNA of the CDR3: TGCAGTGCTAGAAGTACGGCGTCCTACGAGCAGTACTTC. Its translation is CSARSTASYEQYF.

This chain connects TRBV11-2 to TRBJ1-6, with D uncertain. The CDR3 is 15 residues long. In germline, CDR1 is SGHAT, CDR2 FQNNGV. Trimming pared 3 bases from V and 9 bases from J, leaving 15 bases between. CDR3 region: CASSFGRERGSPLHF. Written as DNA, the CDR3 is TGTGCCAGCAGCTTCGGGAGGGAAAGAGGTTCACCCCTCCACTTT.

A single count supports this clonotype. V is TRBV20-1 and J is TRBJ2-7, with 8 positions matching TRBD2. This CDR3 is built from 14 residues. Per the germline V gene, CDR1 is DFQATT and CDR2 is SNEGSKA (reference sequence). Unmatched junction bases numbered 8, after V lost 6 bases and J lost 1 base. The DNA of the CDR3 is TGCAGTGCCCACCGGGGGGGGGCATCCTACGAGCAGTACTTC. It yields the protein CSAHRGGASYEQYF.

The chain carries TRBV7-9 and TRBJ2-5, with no clear D. The end of the DNA is better explained by TRBJ2-1, so the J call may be wrong. In germline, CDR1 is SEHNR, CDR2 FQNEAQ (reference sequence). The length of the CDR3 is 11 residues. The CDR3 DNA reads as TGTGCCAGCAGCTTTAGAAGTGAGCAGTTCTTC. Translated, it gives CASSFRSEQFF.

This clonotype was detected ten times or more. V usage is TRBV25-1 and J usage is TRBJ1-1, with D hard to call. Per the germline V gene, CDR1 is MGHDK and CDR2 is SYGVNS. The CDR3 runs 15 residues. Trimming pared 4 bases from V and 5 bases from J, leaving 17 bases between. The CDR3 here is CASSAALVSTTEAFF. In nucleotides, the CDR3 is TGTGCCAGCAGTGCGGCGCTTGTTAGTACGACTGAAGCTTTCTTT.

This clonotype has a count of ten or more. Since the CDR3 does not end with the conserved phenylalanine or tryptophan, this likely comes from a read error. Because the CDR3's place on the DNA is in doubt, the DNA is left out and the CDR3 is given as listed by TCRdb. This sequence joins TRBV2 and TRBJ1-1. Germline V gene sequence: CDR1 SNHLY, CDR2 FYNNEI. The CDR3 contains 10 residues when both ends are counted. The CDR3 reads CASSEDSPLL.

The chain couples TRBV20-1 to TRBJ1-1, with 7 nucleotides matching TRBD1. This CDR3 has 13 amino acids. The J segment lost 6 bases and the V segment lost 0 bases, leaving 4 bases of the junction unmatched. CDR1 and CDR2 (germline): DFQATT, SNEGSKA (reference sequence). The CDR3 DNA reads TGCAGTGCTAGAGATGAAGGGGGCTCTGAAGCTTTCTTT. This codes for CSARDEGGSEAFF.

This clonotype was detected many times. This sequence joins TRBV15 and TRBJ1-2; 10 nucleotides match TRBD1. The J segment lost 2 bases and the V segment lost 4 bases, leaving 13 bases of the junction unmatched. CDR3 size: 18 residues. Germline CDR1 and CDR2: LNHNV and YYDKDF (reference sequence). The CDR3 nucleotides read TGTGCCACCAGCAACGGGACAGGGGACCTCCCAAGGAACTATGGCTACACCTTC. This encodes CATSNGTGDLPRNYGYTF.

The chain uses TRBV20-1 and TRBJ2-5, with D hard to call. This CDR3 region has 19 residues. The germline V gene has CDR1 DFQATT and CDR2 SNEGSKA (reference sequence). V lost 0 bases to trimming and J lost 1 base, with 24 bases between them. The DNA for the CDR3 is TGCAGTGCTAGAGATCTGGCCCGGGCCCCCTCAAAGGCCCAAGAGACCCAGTACTTC. Translation: CSARDLARAPSKAQETQYF.

The gene calls are TRBV9 and TRBJ1-5; 10 bases are shared with TRBD1. Germline-derived CDR1 and CDR2 are SGDLS and YYNGEE. V dropped 4 bases and J dropped 5; count of bases not matched to a gene: 6. This CDR3 spans 15 amino acids. The CDR3 DNA is TGTGCCAGCAGCTGGACCGGGACAGGGGATCAGCCCCAGCATTTT. It translates to CASSWTGTGDQPQHF.

This chain uses TRBV20-1 with TRBJ1-1; 7 nucleotides match TRBD1. J lost 0 bases, V lost 2 bases, and 12 bases had no gene match. The CDR3 has 17 residues. Germline CDR1 reads DFQATT; CDR2 reads SNEGSKA (reference sequence). The CDR3 sequence: CSARLGTAAGMNTEAFF. The CDR3 bases are TGCAGTGCTAGACTAGGGACAGCCGCTGGGATGAACACTGAAGCTTTCTTT.

On this clonotype: Given a much more abundant clone one base away, this may be a read error. V usage is TRBV5-1 and J usage is TRBJ1-2; 7 bases line up with TRBD1. The CDR3 has 15 residues. V was pared by 0 bases and J by 3 bases, with 5 bases of the junction left unmatched. The germline gives CDR1 SGHRS, CDR2 YFSETQ. The CDR3 sequence is CASSLDRQGDYGYTF. CDR3 bases: TGCGCCAGCAGCTTGGACAGACAGGGCGACTATGGCTACACCTTC.

J is TRBJ2-2 and V is TRBV2; 10 bases align to TRBD2. Germline lookup yields CDR1 SNHLY and CDR2 FYNNEI. This CDR3 comprises 14 residues. The ends lost 7 bases at V and 7 bases at J; junction bases unmatched: 6. CDR3 coding DNA: TGTGCCAGCAACCTAGCGGGAGATGTCGGGGAGCTGTTTTTT. Its translation: CASNLAGDVGELFF.

This clonotype was counted many times. CDR3 DNA: TGTGCCAGCAGCGCGGGAGAGGGTTACGAGCAGTACTTC. Its protein is CASSAGEGYEQYF. The rearrangement links TRBV9 to TRBJ2-7; a possible D gene is TRBD2 (6 bases). This CDR3 has 13 amino acids. Trimming left V 3 bases short and J 4 bases short, with 11 bases between. Per germline, CDR1 SGDLS and CDR2 YYNGEE.

This clonotype was seen a few times. The rearrangement uses TRBV7-9 and TRBJ2-7; a possible D gene is TRBD1 (5 bases). Germline V gene sequence: CDR1 SEHNR, CDR2 FQNEAQ (reference sequence). V lost 0 bases, J lost 1 base, and 10 bases lay in between. The CDR3 extends over 15 amino acids. CDR3 loop: CASSLATELSYEQYF. CDR3 nucleotides: TGTGCCAGCAGCTTAGCGACAGAGCTATCCTACGAGCAGTACTTC.

The chain joins TRBV20-1 to TRBJ2-5; the match to TRBD2 covers 12 bases. The CDR3 totals 16 residues. Germline-derived CDR1 and CDR2 are DFQATT and SNEGSKA (reference sequence). V dropped 1 base and J dropped 5; count of bases not matched to a gene: 8. In DNA, the CDR3 is TGCAGTGCTAGAGGACTAGCGGGGGTGGGACCCGAGACCCAGTACTTC. Translating gives CSARGLAGVGPETQYF.

This clonotype came up many times. The chain couples TRBV10-3 to TRBJ2-7; 9 nucleotides match TRBD2. V was pared by 4 bases and J by 1 base, with 2 bases of the junction left unmatched. Per germline, CDR1 ENHRY and CDR2 SYGVKD. This CDR3 is 14 amino acids long. The CDR3 bases are TGTGCCATCAGTGCTAGCGGGGAGTCCTACGAGCAGTACTTC. Protein product: CAISASGESYEQYF.

For this clonotype: One end of the junction does not line up with germline, which may come from a read error. The rearrangement links TRBV7-3 to TRBJ2-7; tentatively, D is TRBD2 (5 bases). CDR3 size: 12 residues. Per the germline V gene, CDR1 is SGHTA and CDR2 is FQGTGA. The CDR3 region is CASSPRTGELYF. Here the CDR3 DNA reads TGTGCCAGCAGTCCTCGAACCGGGGAGCTGTACTTC. Full variable domain (remainder filled in from reference TRBV7-3 and TRBJ2-7): GAGVSQTPSNKVTEKGKYVELRCDPISGHTALYWYRQSLGQGPEFLIYFQGTGAADDSGLPNDRFFAVRPEGSVSTLKIQRTERGDSAVYLCASSPRTGELYFGPGTRLTVT.